These 19 T cell receptor beta chains originate from one sample sequenced in a study of blood T cell repertoires in COVID-19. Using immunoSEQ multiplex PCR, the repertoire was profiled, and TCRdb retains in-frame clones only, with some absent. Counted here are some 150,000 clones, 85% to 90% occurring once; the ten biggest clones make up roughly 15%. The sequencing sample was made of peripheral blood. The source of these receptors is a woman in her thirties or forties with acute or convalescent COVID-19.

The chain combines TRBV28 with TRBJ1-1; 8 bases are shared with TRBD1. CDR3 size: 16 residues. V was pared by 2 bases and J by 5 bases, with 10 bases of the junction left unmatched. Germline V gene lookup returns CDR1 MDHEN and CDR2 SYDVKM. The CDR3 loop is CASSLTYRGSDTEAFF. As DNA, the CDR3 is TGTGCCAGCAGTTTAACATACAGGGGGTCGGATACTGAAGCTTTCTTT. The variable domain in full, with the rest retrieved from reference TRBV28 and TRBJ1-1, is DVKVTQSSRYLVKRTGEKVFLECVQDMDHENMFWYRQDPGLGLRLIYFSYDVKMKEKGDIPEGYSVSREKKERFSLILESASTNQTSMYLCASSLTYRGSDTEAFFGQGTRLTVV.

This rearrangement joins TRBV3-1 (or the pseudogene TRBV3-2) to TRBJ2-1; the match to TRBD2 covers 10 bases. From germline, CDR1 is LGHDT and CDR2 YNNKEL (reference sequence). Germline trimming cut 0 bases from V and 9 bases from J; bases unmatched to any gene: 17. The CDR3 runs 19 residues. The CDR3 reads CASSQEVIAGGLSQLEQFF. DNA for the CDR3: TGTGCCAGCAGCCAAGAGGTAATAGCGGGGGGCCTCAGTCAACTTGAGCAGTTCTTC.

CDR3 sequence: CASSENDRTGGFINIQYF. CDR3 nucleotide sequence: TGTGCCAGCAGTGAAAATGACCGGACAGGGGGCTTTATAAACATTCAGTACTTC. This rearrangement joins TRBV6-1 to TRBJ2-4; 11 bases map to TRBD1. Looked up from germline, CDR1 is MNHNS and CDR2 is SASEGT. The V and J ends lost 2 bases and 6 bases, in that order; junction bases with no gene match: 12. The CDR3 extends over 18 amino acids.

The gene calls are TRBV5-1 and TRBJ1-2; 9 bases align to TRBD1. Looked up from germline, CDR1 is SGHRS and CDR2 is YFSETQ. The V gene end was trimmed by 0 bases and the J gene end by 5 bases; junction bases not matched to a gene: 5. The CDR3 sequence is 15 residues long. The CDR3 coding sequence is TGCGCCAGCAGCTTGGAGGGACAGGGACTATATGGCTACACCTTC. Translation: CASSLEGQGLYGYTF. The variable domain in full, with the rest retrieved from reference TRBV5-1 and TRBJ1-2, is KAGVTQTPRYLIKTRGQQVTLSCSPISGHRSVSWYQQTPGQGLQFLFEYFSETQRNKGNFPGRFSGRQFSNSRSEMNVSTLELGDSALYLCASSLEGQGLYGYTFGSGTRLTVV.

The chain has TRBV5-1 and TRBJ2-3, with a weak D call TRBD2 (5 bases). Trimming removed 7 bases from V and 2 bases from J, with 8 bases in between. The CDR3 loop spans 12 amino acids. Germline V gene data show CDR1 as SGHRS and CDR2 as YFSETQ. CDR3 coding DNA: TGCGCCAGCGGCCGGGACACAGATACGCAGTATTTT. It codes for CASGRDTDTQYF. Full variable domain (outside the CDR3, taken from reference TRBV5-1 and TRBJ2-3): KAGVTQTPRYLIKTRGQQVTLSCSPISGHRSVSWYQQTPGQGLQFLFEYFSETQRNKGNFPGRFSGRQFSNSRSEMNVSTLELGDSALYLCASGRDTDTQYFGPGTRLTVL.

The V gene is TRBV19, the J gene TRBJ1-1, with D unclear. Germline CDR1 and CDR2: LNHDA and SQIVND (reference sequence). The V end was cut by 2 bases, the J end by 1 base, with 8 bases between. This CDR3 has 14 amino acids. Here the CDR3 DNA reads TGTGCCAGTAGTATATTGGTCAGGAACACTGAAGCTTTCTTT. Translation gives CASSILVRNTEAFF. The full variable domain, in which reference TRBV19 and TRBJ1-1 provide the parts outside the CDR3, is DGGITQSPKYLFRKEGQNVTLSCEQNLNHDAMYWYRQDPGQGLRLIYYSQIVNDFQKGDIAEGYSVSREKKESFPLTVTSAQKNPTAFYLCASSILVRNTEAFFGQGTRLTVV.

The chain joins TRBV25-1 to TRBJ2-7; possibly TRBD1 for D (6 bases). CDR3 length: 13 residues. Germline V gives CDR1 MGHDK, CDR2 SYGVNS. Trimming removed 5 bases from V and 5 bases from J, with 13 bases in between. The CDR3 nucleotides read TGTGCCAGCAGTAGAGGGGGTTTTAACGAGCAGTACTTC. Translating gives CASSRGGFNEQYF.

The CDR3 here is CASSLRHDAGSPLHF. The CDR3 nucleotides are TGTGCCAGCAGTTTGAGGCACGATGCGGGTTCACCCCTCCACTTT. The chain has TRBV27 and TRBJ1-6, with unresolved D. V was trimmed by 3 bases and J by 9 bases, leaving 15 bases between them. The CDR3 is made up of 15 amino acids. Germline lookup yields CDR1 MNHEY and CDR2 SMNVEV (reference sequence).

This clone showed up just once. The rearrangement links TRBV9 to TRBJ2-7; tentatively, D is TRBD2 (6 bases). V lost 0 bases, J lost 5 bases, and 9 bases lay in between. The CDR3 length is 13 residues. Germline lookup yields CDR1 SGDLS and CDR2 YYNGEE. The CDR3 spells CASSVGASDEQYF. CDR3 DNA: TGTGCCAGCAGCGTAGGGGCTAGCGACGAGCAGTACTTC.

The sample holds one count of this clone. V usage is TRBV7-8 and J usage is TRBJ1-1; D might be TRBD1 (6 bases). Trimming shortened V by 0 bases and J by 0 bases, and 8 bases separated the two germline ends. The germline gives CDR1 SGHVS, CDR2 FQNEAQ. This CDR3 region has 15 residues. CDR3 nucleotides: TGTGCCAGCAGCTTAGCGGACAGCTTGAACACTGAAGCTTTCTTT. Translated: CASSLADSLNTEAFF.

The chain uses TRBV6-5 and TRBJ2-5; D gene unclear. Trimming removed 0 bases at V and 2 bases at J, with 13 bases between. The CDR3 has 16 amino acids. Germline V CDR1 and CDR2: MNHEY, SVGAGI. CDR3 sequence reads: CASSYSGLRLQETQYF. CDR3 coding DNA: TGTGCCAGCAGTTACTCGGGCTTACGGCTACAAGAGACCCAGTACTTC.

Here the CDR3 reads CASSATSRGQNTGELFF. CDR3 sequence (DNA): TGTGCCAGCAGCGCCACGTCCAGGGGGCAGAACACCGGGGAGCTGTTTTTT. The gene calls are TRBV9 and TRBJ2-2; 8 nucleotides agree with TRBD1. V lost 3 bases and J lost 1; bases outside the gene matches: 8. CDR3 length: 17 residues. CDR1 SGDLS and CDR2 YYNGEE come from the germline V gene.

The CDR3 nucleotides read TGTGCCAGTAGGGGGCAGGAGGGCTATGGCTACACCTTC. This translates into CASRGQEGYGYTF. The chain has TRBV19 and TRBJ1-2; maybe TRBD1 (5 bases). This CDR3 has 13 residues. Trimming left V 6 bases short and J 4 bases short, with 12 bases between. The germline V gene has CDR1 LNHDA and CDR2 SQIVND (reference sequence).

The chain uses TRBV2 and TRBJ1-1; D gene ambiguous. Trimming pared 4 bases from V and 0 bases from J, leaving 9 bases between. CDR3 length equals 14 residues. The germline gives CDR1 SNHLY, CDR2 FYNNEI. CDR3 protein: CASSVEVMNTEAFF. The CDR3 bases are TGTGCCAGCAGTGTCGAGGTTATGAACACTGAAGCTTTCTTT.

This clone showed up just once. The chain carries TRBV5-4 and TRBJ2-5; TRBD1 matches 7 bases. This CDR3 contains 14 residues. Germline lookup yields CDR1 SGHNT and CDR2 YYREEE (reference sequence). With 3 bases clipped from V and 2 bases from J, the junction kept 4 bases outside the gene matches. CDR3 sequence: CASSWGQRQETQYF. The CDR3 DNA reads as TGTGCCAGCAGCTGGGGACAGAGACAAGAGACCCAGTACTTC.

J is TRBJ1-5 and V is TRBV7-8; D gene unclear. The CDR3 runs to 16 residues. V was cut by 5 bases and J by 2 bases, with 16 bases left in between. The germline V gene encodes CDR1 SGHVS and CDR2 FQNEAQ. The CDR3 is CASSRPPGGGNQPQHF. The CDR3 DNA reads TGTGCCAGCAGCCGCCCCCCGGGAGGAGGCAATCAGCCCCAGCATTTT.

The V call is TRBV9, the J call TRBJ1-2, with D unresolved. CDR1 is SGDLS, CDR2 YYNGEE, per germline. Between the trimmed V and J ends, which lost 0 bases and 0 bases, there was a span of 9 bases. The CDR3 has 15 amino acids. CDR3 sequence: CASSVGFSPNYGYTF. DNA for the CDR3: TGTGCCAGCAGCGTAGGTTTCTCCCCTAACTATGGCTACACCTTC.

This chain links TRBV7-8 with TRBJ2-7, with a tentative D call TRBD2 (6 bases). CDR1 is SGHVS, CDR2 FQNEAQ, per germline. Trimming took off 5 bases at V and 4 bases at J, with 15 bases between the two ends. This CDR3 is 14 amino acids long. The CDR3 bases are TGTGCCAGCAGCCCTTCGGGGACTCAGTACGAGCAGTACTTC. Protein product: CASSPSGTQYEQYF.

The rearrangement joins TRBV11-3 to TRBJ2-7, with TRBD2 matching over 10 bases. The V gene end was trimmed by 2 bases and the J gene end by 0 bases; junction bases not matched to a gene: 7. Germline loops: CDR1 SGHNT, CDR2 YENEEA. The length of the CDR3 is 17 residues. CDR3 DNA sequence: TGTGCCAGCAGCTTAACCACTAGCGGGACCAGCTCCTACGAGCAGTACTTC. Translated, it gives CASSLTTSGTSSYEQYF. The variable domain in full, with the rest retrieved from reference TRBV11-3 and TRBJ2-7, is EAGVVQSPRYKIIEKKQPVAFWCNPISGHNTLYWYLQNLGQGPELLIRYENEEAVDDSQLPKDRFSAERLKGVDSTLKIQPAELGDSAVYLCASSLTTSGTSSYEQYFGPGTRLTVT.